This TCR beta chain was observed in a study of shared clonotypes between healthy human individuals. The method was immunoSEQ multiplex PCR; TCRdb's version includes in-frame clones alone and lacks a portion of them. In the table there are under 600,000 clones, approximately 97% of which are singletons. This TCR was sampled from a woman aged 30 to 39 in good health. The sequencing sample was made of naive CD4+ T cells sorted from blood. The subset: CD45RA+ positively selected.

The CDR3 reads CASSSDSHNEQFF. DNA for the CDR3: TGTGCCAGCAGCTCCGACAGTCACAATGAGCAGTTCTTC. The rearrangement joins TRBV7-7 to TRBJ2-1, with D possibly matching TRBD1 (5 bases). Germline V gives CDR1 SSHAT, CDR2 FNYEAQ (reference sequence). This CDR3 spans 13 amino acids. The germline V and J ends were trimmed by 4 bases and 5 bases, with 9 bases remaining between them.